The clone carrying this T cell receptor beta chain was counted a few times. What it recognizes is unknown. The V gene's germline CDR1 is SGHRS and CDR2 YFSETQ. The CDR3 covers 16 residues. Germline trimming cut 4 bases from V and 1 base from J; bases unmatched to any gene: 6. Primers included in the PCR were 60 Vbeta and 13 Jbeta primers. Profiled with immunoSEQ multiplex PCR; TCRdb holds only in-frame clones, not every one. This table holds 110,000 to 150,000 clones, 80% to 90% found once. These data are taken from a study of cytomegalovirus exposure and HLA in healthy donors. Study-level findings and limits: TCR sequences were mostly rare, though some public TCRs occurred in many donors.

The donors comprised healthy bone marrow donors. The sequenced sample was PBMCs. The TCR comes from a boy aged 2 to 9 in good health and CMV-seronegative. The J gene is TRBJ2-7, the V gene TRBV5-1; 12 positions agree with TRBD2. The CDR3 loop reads CASSTATSGSSYEQYF. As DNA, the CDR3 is TGCGCCAGCAGCACAGCGACTAGCGGGAGTTCCTACGAGCAGTACTTC.